This is a list of T cell receptor beta chains from one sample in a study of OX40 agonist ivuxolimab in advanced cancers. Here immunoSEQ multiplex PCR was the method, and the copy in TCRdb shows in-frame clones only, minus some. The sample lists tens of thousands of clones, about 87% occurring once. Sequenced material: CD4+ or CD8+ T cells sorted from blood, taken in a trial of the OX40 agonist ivuxolimab. The receptor set was obtained from an adult with an advanced solid tumor such as melanoma, head and neck, liver or kidney cancer. CDR3s include the opening cysteine and the closing phenylalanine or tryptophan. A D gene is named only where the DNA matches it firmly. Not every row has a clone size; where given, it reads once, few, many or a size class.

cdr3_nt cdr3_aa j_call clone_size d_call v_call
TGTGCCAGCAGCCCCCAGACAGCCCTGGCTGGAAACACCATATATTTT CASSPQTALAGNTIYF TRBJ1-3 NA NA TRBV7-9
TGTGCCAGCTCACTAGATCACAGGTCCTATGGCTACACCTTC CASSLDHRSYGYTF TRBJ1-2 NA NA TRBV18
TGTGCCAGCAGCCCACGACTAGCGGGAGGGCAAGATACGCAGTATTTT CASSPRLAGGQDTQYF TRBJ2-3 NA TRBD2 TRBV4-2
TGCAGCATCAGGAGGGTTGACAATGAGCAGTTCTTC CSIRRVDNEQFF TRBJ2-1 NA NA TRBV29-1
TGTGCCAGCAGCTTGGCTCGGCGGGAAACGAACACCGGGGAGCTGTTTTTT CASSLARRETNTGELFF TRBJ2-2 NA NA TRBV5-4
TGCAGCGTTCAGACAGGAGTGAACACTGAAGCTTTCTTT CSVQTGVNTEAFF TRBJ1-1 few NA TRBV29-1
TGCGCCAGCAGCCAAGATGACCGGGACTATGGCTACACCTTC CASSQDDRDYGYTF TRBJ1-2 NA NA TRBV4-1
TGCGCCAGCAGCTTGGGACTAAGGGCGGCTAGCACAGATACGCAGTATTTT CASSLGLRAASTDTQYF TRBJ2-3 NA NA TRBV5-1
TGTGCCAGCAGCTTAGGTCTAGGGGGGAACACTGAAGCTTTCTTT CASSLGLGGNTEAFF TRBJ1-1 NA NA TRBV11-3
TGCGCCAGCAGCTTTCCAGGGGATGAGCAGTTCTTC CASSFPGDEQFF TRBJ2-1 NA NA TRBV5-1
TGTGCCAGCTCACCAGTGTGGGACACCGGGGAGCTGTTTTTT CASSPVWDTGELFF TRBJ2-2 NA NA TRBV18
TGTGCCACCAGCCCCCGGACAGGGCAAGAGACCCAGTACTTC CATSPRTGQETQYF TRBJ2-5 NA TRBD1 TRBV15
TGTGCCAGCAGCTCCCCCGGCAGAACCTACGAGCAGTACTTC CASSSPGRTYEQYF TRBJ2-7 NA NA TRBV5-4
TGTGCCTGGAGCAGACAGGGGGCTCTTTCTGGAAACACCATATATTTT CAWSRQGALSGNTIYF TRBJ1-3 NA TRBD1 TRBV30
TGTGCCAGCAGCCAGTATGCCGGGACTAGCGGGAGCTCCAACACCGGGGAGCTGTTTTTT CASSQYAGTSGSSNTGELFF TRBJ2-2 NA TRBD2 TRBV4-2
TGTGCCAGCACCATTCTAGCCGGACTGGTCGGGGAGCTGTTTTTT CASTILAGLVGELFF TRBJ2-2 NA NA TRBV7-9
TGTGCCAGCAGCTTACAGACTAGCGGGAGTAGTAAGACCCAGTACTTC CASSLQTSGSSKTQYF TRBJ2-5 few TRBD2 TRBV7-9
TGTGCCAGCAGGCGGGACAGCTACAATGAGCAGTTCTTC CASRRDSYNEQFF TRBJ2-1 NA NA TRBV6-5
TGTGCCAGCAGCTTAGGACTACCCAATAGGGAGACCCAGTACTTC CASSLGLPNRETQYF TRBJ2-5 few NA TRBV7-2
TGTGCCTGGAGCGCACTAGCGGGAGAGGCCTACGAGCAGTACTTC CAWSALAGEAYEQYF TRBJ2-7 NA TRBD2 TRBV30
TGTGCCAGCAGCTTCACCGGGACTACAACAGATACGCAGTATTTT CASSFTGTTTDTQYF TRBJ2-3 NA TRBD2 TRBV7-8
TGCAGCGCGGAAGATTTGAGCACTGAAGCTTTCTTT CSAEDLSTEAFF TRBJ1-1 NA NA TRBV29-1
TGTGCCAGCAGCCTCAAGCCGGGAAACTCTGGAAACACCATATATTTT CASSLKPGNSGNTIYF TRBJ1-3 NA NA TRBV5-5
TGCAGCGTGGGAGACATTGGTAACGGCGAGCAGTACTTC CSVGDIGNGEQYF TRBJ2-7 NA NA TRBV29-1
TGTGCCAGCAGCTTAGGGACAGGGAGCAATCAGCCCCAGCATTTT CASSLGTGSNQPQHF TRBJ1-5 NA TRBD1 TRBV7-9
TGCGCCAGCAGCCCCTTGGGGGAGGAGCAAGAGACCCAGTACTTC CASSPLGEEQETQYF TRBJ2-5 NA NA TRBV5-1
TGTGCCAGCAGTTACTATGGTAGCGGGAGCACCGGGGAGCTGTTTTTT CASSYYGSGSTGELFF TRBJ2-2 few TRBD2 TRBV6-6
TGTGCCTGGAGTGTAGGGGGACAGGGCTACTATGGCTACACCTTC CAWSVGGQGYYGYTF TRBJ1-2 NA TRBD1 TRBV30
TGTGCCAGCAGAAAAACAGGGGGCAATGAGCAGTTCTTC CASRKTGGNEQFF TRBJ2-1 NA TRBD1 TRBV2
TGTGCCAGCTCACCCGGACAGGGGGTACCTAGCACAGATACGCAGTATTTT CASSPGQGVPSTDTQYF TRBJ2-3 NA TRBD1 TRBV18
TGTGCCAGCAGGCCTCCGGGACTCCACAATGAGCAGTTCTTC CASRPPGLHNEQFF TRBJ2-1 NA NA TRBV28
TGTGCTAGTGCTTTTCGCGGAGCGGGAGTTAAGCAGCGACACGAGCAGTACTTC CASAFRGAGVKQRHEQYF TRBJ2-7 NA TRBD2 TRBV12-5
TGTGCCAGCAGCTCGCGAATTCAGACTAGCGGGCTCGGTGATGAGCAGTTCTTC CASSSRIQTSGLGDEQFF TRBJ2-1 NA TRBD2 TRBV7-6
TGCGCCAGCAGCTCCGTAGATTCGGGATGGAACACTGAAGCTTTCTTT CASSSVDSGWNTEAFF TRBJ1-1 once NA TRBV5-1
TGTGCCAGCAGCTCACACTCAGGACGCTACTCCTACGAGCAGTACTTC CASSSHSGRYSYEQYF TRBJ2-7 NA NA TRBV11-2
TGTGCCAGCAGCGTAGGGACTAGCGGGTACAATGAGCAGTTCTTC CASSVGTSGYNEQFF TRBJ2-1 NA TRBD2 TRBV9
TGCGCCAGCAGCCAAGGGCAGGGCACCTACGAGCAGTACTTC CASSQGQGTYEQYF TRBJ2-7 NA NA TRBV4-1
TGTGCCAGTAGTATTACTAGCGTGGCAGATACGCAGTATTTT CASSITSVADTQYF TRBJ2-3 NA TRBD2 TRBV19
TGCAGCGTTGTATGGCAGAACTCCTACAATGAGCAGTTCTTC CSVVWQNSYNEQFF TRBJ2-1 NA NA TRBV29-1